This is a list of T cell receptor beta chains from one sample in a study of blood T cell repertoires in COVID-19. TCRdb's table, derived via immunoSEQ multiplex PCR, lists solely in-frame clones and lacks some. The sample has roughly 230,000 clones, about 83% seen once. Material for sequencing was peripheral blood. These receptor sequences come from a woman between 50 and 59 years old with acute or convalescent COVID-19. The CDR3 runs from the conserved cysteine through the conserved F or W. D genes are given only for firm matches. A row's size may be missing; if present it is once, few, many or a size class.

V,size,J,D,DNA,CDR3
TRBV28,NA,TRBJ1-6,NA,TGTGCCATCCGGGTGGGGCACAATTCACCCCTCCACTTT,CAIRVGHNSPLHF
TRBV5-1,NA,TRBJ2-1,NA,TGCGCCAGCAGCTCCCAAGCCGGGAACAATGAGCAGTTCTTC,CASSSQAGNNEQFF
TRBV19,NA,TRBJ1-1,NA,TGTGCCAGTAGTATAGGATACAGCTACTCGAACACTGAAGCTTTCTTT,CASSIGYSYSNTEAFF
TRBV9,NA,TRBJ2-2,TRBD1,TGTGCCAGCAGCCCTTCTCTGACAGGGCAAAACACCGGGGAGCTGTTTTTT,CASSPSLTGQNTGELFF
TRBV9,NA,TRBJ2-2,TRBD1,TGTGCCAGCAGCGACCGGGACAGGGGTCGGGCCGGGGAGCTGTTTTTT,CASSDRDRGRAGELFF
TRBV5-1,NA,TRBJ2-5,TRBD2,TGCGCCAGCAGCTTGCGAGTAGCGGGGGGTTTCCAAGAGACCCAGTACTTC,CASSLRVAGGFQETQYF
TRBV4-3,NA,TRBJ1-4,NA,TGCGCCAGCAGCCAAGATCAACTGTCGGAAAAACTGTTTTTT,CASSQDQLSEKLFF
TRBV30,once,TRBJ2-1,TRBD2,TGTGCCTGGAGTGAGGGACTAGCGGGGCGAAATGAGCAGTTCTTC,CAWSEGLAGRNEQFF
TRBV19,few,TRBJ1-5,NA,TGTGCCAGTACCTATCAGGGAAGAAGCAATCAGCCCCAGCATTTT,CASTYQGRSNQPQHF
TRBV28,once,TRBJ2-7,TRBD2,TGTGCCAGCAGCCGACTAGCCTGGGCCCATCCCCGTGAGCAGTACTTC,CASSRLAWAHPREQYF
TRBV20-1,NA,TRBJ1-3,NA,TGCAGTGCTAGTCGGGTAAACTCTGGAAACACCATATATTTT,CSASRVNSGNTIYF
TRBV9,NA,TRBJ1-1,TRBD1,TGTGCCAGCAGCTCTTCAGGGGGGACTGAAGCTTTCTTT,CASSSSGGTEAFF
TRBV6-4,NA,TRBJ2-6,NA,TGTGCCAGCAGTGGATCGGGGAGCGGTGGGGCCAACGTCCTGACTTTC,CASSGSGSGGANVLTF
TRBV3-1/TRBV3-2,NA,TRBJ1-1,NA,TGTGCCAGCAGCCAAGATGGTACAAAACGATGGAGAGGCACTGAAGCTTTCTTT,CASSQDGTKRWRGTEAFF
TRBV7-9,NA,TRBJ2-1,TRBD2,TGTGCCAGCAGCTACCCTAGCGGGGCTTCCGGGAATGAGCAGTTCTTC,CASSYPSGASGNEQFF
TRBV18,NA,TRBJ2-1,TRBD2,TGTGCCAGCTCACCACGTCCTAGCGGGGGTGGGGATGAGCAGTTCTTC,CASSPRPSGGGDEQFF
TRBV7-2,NA,TRBJ2-2,NA,TGTGCCAGCAGCTTAGCATTTCAGGGTGCAGCCGGGGAGCTGTTTTTT,CASSLAFQGAAGELFF
TRBV24-1,NA,TRBJ1-2,NA,TGTGCCACCAGTGAGGACAGCTATGGCTACACCTTC,CATSEDSYGYTF
TRBV6-6,NA,TRBJ1-4,NA,TGTGCCAGCAGCCGCCGGACGGGGGCTAATGAAAAACTGTTTTTT,CASSRRTGANEKLFF
TRBV6-5,NA,TRBJ1-2,NA,TGTGCCAGCAGTTACTCGGGGGCCTATGGCTACACCTTC,CASSYSGAYGYTF
TRBV19,NA,TRBJ2-3,NA,TGTGCCAGTAGTATCCCGACGGGTCTGGATACGCAGTATTTT,CASSIPTGLDTQYF
TRBV7-9,NA,TRBJ1-3,TRBD1,TGTGCCAGCAGCTTACAGACAGGGCTGCTCTCTGGAAACACCATATATTTT,CASSLQTGLLSGNTIYF
TRBV5-6,NA,TRBJ2-1,TRBD1,TGTGCCAGCAGCTTGAGGGACAGGGGTATATACAATGAGCAGTTCTTC,CASSLRDRGIYNEQFF
TRBV2,NA,TRBJ1-4,TRBD1,TGTGCCAGCTGTGACAGGGGGGTGGGTGAAAAACTGTTTTTT,CASCDRGVGEKLFF
TRBV5-1,few,TRBJ2-7,TRBD1,TGCGCCAGCAGCGCAGGGGGTGGGCTAGCACAGTACGAGCAGTACTTC,CASSAGGGLAQYEQYF
TRBV19,NA,TRBJ2-7,NA,TGTGCCAGTAGTGATAAGGGGAATGAGCAGTACTTC,CASSDKGNEQYF
TRBV7-9,NA,TRBJ2-5,TRBD2,TGTGCCAGCACCATGCTTGGCGGGAGGGCCCGGGAGACCCAGTACTTC,CASTMLGGRARETQYF
TRBV27,NA,TRBJ1-5,TRBD1,TGTGCCAGCAGCCCCGGGACAGGATTCAATCAGCCCCAGCATTTT,CASSPGTGFNQPQHF
TRBV5-1,NA,TRBJ2-3,NA,TGCGCCAGCAGCCTACAGGGTCCAGATACGCAGTATTTT,CASSLQGPDTQYF
TRBV30,NA,TRBJ1-1,NA,TGTGCCTGGAGCAAATCGCCCAGGGGTGAAGCTTTCTTT,CAWSKSPRGEAFF
TRBV24-1,NA,TRBJ2-5,NA,TGTGCCACCAGTGATTTGGGGACAGGGGGGCAACTAGCGGGAGTACAGACCCAGTACTTC,CATSDLGTGGQLAGVQTQYF
TRBV18,NA,TRBJ2-1,NA,TGTGCCAGCTTCCCGACAGGCTCCTACAATGAGCAGTTCTTC,CASFPTGSYNEQFF
TRBV10-3,once,TRBJ1-5,TRBD1,TGTGCCATCAGTCCGGGACAGGGGAGCAATCAGCCCCAGCATTTT,CAISPGQGSNQPQHF
TRBV6-5,NA,TRBJ2-7,TRBD1,TGTGCCAGTACCCGGGCAGGGGGCAGCTACGAGCAGTACTTC,CASTRAGGSYEQYF
TRBV2,NA,TRBJ2-7,NA,TGTGCCAGCAGGGAGGGCAGGGGGAGGTACCTAAACGAGCAGTACTTC,CASREGRGRYLNEQYF
TRBV10-3,NA,TRBJ2-7,NA,TGTGCCATCAGTGGAGGGTTCGAGCAGTACTTC,CAISGGFEQYF
TRBV25-1,NA,TRBJ2-3,TRBD2,TGTGCCAGCAGTGAATGGGCTAGCGGGAGCCCAGATACGCAGTATTTT,CASSEWASGSPDTQYF
TRBV24-1,NA,TRBJ2-7,NA,TGTGCCACCAGCCCCGGGGTAGGCGAGCAGTACTTC,CATSPGVGEQYF
TRBV2,once,TRBJ2-7,NA,TGTGCCAGCAGTACGGGACACAACTACGAGCAGTACTTC,CASSTGHNYEQYF
TRBV19,once,TRBJ2-4,TRBD2,TGTGCCAGTAGTACCCCCCCCGGCCAGGGAGGGTCCAAAAACATTCAGTACTTC,CASSTPPGQGGSKNIQYF